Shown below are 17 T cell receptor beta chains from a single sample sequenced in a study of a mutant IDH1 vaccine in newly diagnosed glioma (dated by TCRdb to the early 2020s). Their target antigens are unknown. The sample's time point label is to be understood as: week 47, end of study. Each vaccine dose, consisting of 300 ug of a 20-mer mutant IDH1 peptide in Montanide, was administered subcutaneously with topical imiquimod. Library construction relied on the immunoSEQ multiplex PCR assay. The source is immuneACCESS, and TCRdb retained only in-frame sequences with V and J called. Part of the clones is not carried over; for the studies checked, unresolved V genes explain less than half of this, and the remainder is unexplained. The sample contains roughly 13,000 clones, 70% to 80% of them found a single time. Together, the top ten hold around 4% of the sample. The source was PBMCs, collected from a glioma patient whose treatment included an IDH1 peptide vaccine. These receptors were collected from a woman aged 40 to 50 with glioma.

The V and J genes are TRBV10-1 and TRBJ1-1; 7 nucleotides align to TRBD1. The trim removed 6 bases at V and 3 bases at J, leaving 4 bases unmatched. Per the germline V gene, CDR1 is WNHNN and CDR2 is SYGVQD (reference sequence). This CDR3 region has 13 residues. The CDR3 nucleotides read TGCGCCAGCAGGAGGGGGCCGGACACTGAAGCTTTCTTT. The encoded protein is CASRRGPDTEAFF.

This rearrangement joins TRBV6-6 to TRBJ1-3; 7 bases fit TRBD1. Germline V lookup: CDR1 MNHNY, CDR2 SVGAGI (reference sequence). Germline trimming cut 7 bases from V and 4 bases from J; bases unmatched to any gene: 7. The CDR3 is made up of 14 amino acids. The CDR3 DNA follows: TGTGCCAGCATCCGACAGGGAGCAGGAAACACCATATATTTT. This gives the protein CASIRQGAGNTIYF.

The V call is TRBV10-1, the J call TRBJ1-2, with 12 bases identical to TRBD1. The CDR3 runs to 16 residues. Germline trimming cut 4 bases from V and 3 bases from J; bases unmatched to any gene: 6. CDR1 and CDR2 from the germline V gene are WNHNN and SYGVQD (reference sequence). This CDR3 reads CASSGTGTGGHYGYTF. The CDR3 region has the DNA TGCGCCAGCAGTGGCACCGGGACAGGGGGCCACTATGGCTACACCTTC.

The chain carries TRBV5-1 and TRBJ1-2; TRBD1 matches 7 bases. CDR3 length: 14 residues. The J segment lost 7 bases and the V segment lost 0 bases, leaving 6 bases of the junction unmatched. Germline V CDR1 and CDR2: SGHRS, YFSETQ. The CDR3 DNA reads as TGCGCCAGCAGCTTGGGGGACAGCGACGCTGGCTACACCTTC. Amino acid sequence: CASSLGDSDAGYTF.

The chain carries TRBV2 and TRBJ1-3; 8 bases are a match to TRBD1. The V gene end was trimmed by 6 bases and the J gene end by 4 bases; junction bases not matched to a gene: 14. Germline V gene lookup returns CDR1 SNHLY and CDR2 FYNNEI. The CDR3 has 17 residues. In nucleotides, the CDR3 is TGTGCCAGCAGCCAAAGTTCTGGACAGGGCCTAGGAAACACCATATATTTT. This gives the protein CASSQSSGQGLGNTIYF.

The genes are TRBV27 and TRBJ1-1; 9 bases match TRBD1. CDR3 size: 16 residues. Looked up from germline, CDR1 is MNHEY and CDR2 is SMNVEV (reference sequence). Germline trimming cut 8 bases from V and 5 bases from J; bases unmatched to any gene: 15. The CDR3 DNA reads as TGTGCCAGCGTGTACTCCTTCAGACAGGGGGTAACTGAAGCTTTCTTT. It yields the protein CASVYSFRQGVTEAFF.

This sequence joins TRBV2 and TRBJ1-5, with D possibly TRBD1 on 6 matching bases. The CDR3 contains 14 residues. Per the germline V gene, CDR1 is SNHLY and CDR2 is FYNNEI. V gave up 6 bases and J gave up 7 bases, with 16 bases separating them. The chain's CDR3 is CASSLGGGKQPQHF. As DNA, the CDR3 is TGTGCCAGCAGCCTAGGGGGGGGGAAACAGCCCCAGCATTTT.

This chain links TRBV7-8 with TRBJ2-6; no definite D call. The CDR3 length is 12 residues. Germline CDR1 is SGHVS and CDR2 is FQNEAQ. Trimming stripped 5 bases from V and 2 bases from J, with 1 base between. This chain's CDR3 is CASSPGANVLTF. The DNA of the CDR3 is TGTGCCAGCAGCCCTGGGGCCAACGTCCTGACTTTC.

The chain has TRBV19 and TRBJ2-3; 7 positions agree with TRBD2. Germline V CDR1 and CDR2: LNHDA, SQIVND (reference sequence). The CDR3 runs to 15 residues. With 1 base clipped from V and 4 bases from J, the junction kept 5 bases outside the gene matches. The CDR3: CASSIGGSGSDTQYF. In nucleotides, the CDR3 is TGTGCCAGTAGTATAGGCGGGAGTGGGTCAGATACGCAGTATTTT.

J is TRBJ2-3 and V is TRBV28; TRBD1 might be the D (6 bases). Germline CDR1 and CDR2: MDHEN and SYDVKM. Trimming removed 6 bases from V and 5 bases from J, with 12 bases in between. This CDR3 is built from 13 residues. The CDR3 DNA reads TGTGCCAGCAGACCAGGGGTTCAAGATACGCAGTATTTT. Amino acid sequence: CASRPGVQDTQYF. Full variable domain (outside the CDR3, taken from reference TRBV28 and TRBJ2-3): DVKVTQSSRYLVKRTGEKVFLECVQDMDHENMFWYRQDPGLGLRLIYFSYDVKMKEKGDIPEGYSVSREKKERFSLILESASTNQTSMYLCASRPGVQDTQYFGPGTRLTVL.

CDR3: CASMRGSHERGEQYF. As DNA, the CDR3 is TGTGCCAGCATGCGCGGGAGCCATGAGAGGGGCGAGCAGTACTTC. The genes are TRBV6-6 and TRBJ2-7, with TRBD2 identical over 7 bases. This CDR3 has 15 amino acids. Germline V CDR1 and CDR2: MNHNY, SVGAGI (reference sequence). Unmatched junction bases numbered 15, after V lost 7 bases and J lost 6 bases.

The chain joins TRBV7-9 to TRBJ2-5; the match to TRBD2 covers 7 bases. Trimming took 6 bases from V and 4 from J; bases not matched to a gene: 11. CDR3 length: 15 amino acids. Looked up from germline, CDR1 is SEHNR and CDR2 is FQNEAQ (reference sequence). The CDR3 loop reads CASSRSGSQRETQYF. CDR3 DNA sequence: TGTGCCAGCAGTCGTAGCGGGTCCCAGAGAGAGACCCAGTACTTC.

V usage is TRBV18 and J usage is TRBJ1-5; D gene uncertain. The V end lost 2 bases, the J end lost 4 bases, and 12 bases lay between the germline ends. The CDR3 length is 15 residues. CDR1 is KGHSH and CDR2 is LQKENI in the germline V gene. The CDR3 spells CASSPSSGSNQPQHF. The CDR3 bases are TGTGCCAGCTCACCAAGTTCGGGGAGTAATCAGCCCCAGCATTTT.

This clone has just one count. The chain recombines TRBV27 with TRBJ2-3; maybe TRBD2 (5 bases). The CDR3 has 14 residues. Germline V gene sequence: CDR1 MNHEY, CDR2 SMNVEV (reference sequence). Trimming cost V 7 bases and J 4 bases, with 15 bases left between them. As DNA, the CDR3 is TGTGCCAGCACCCCCCGTGAGGGTTCAGATACGCAGTATTTT. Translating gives CASTPREGSDTQYF.

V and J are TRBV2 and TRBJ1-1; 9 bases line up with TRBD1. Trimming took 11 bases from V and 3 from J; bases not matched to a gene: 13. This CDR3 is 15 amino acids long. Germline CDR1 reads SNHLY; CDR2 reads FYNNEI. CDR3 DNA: TGTGCCCGCCGGTCCGGGACAGGGAGGTACACTGAAGCTTTCTTT. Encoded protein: CARRSGTGRYTEAFF.

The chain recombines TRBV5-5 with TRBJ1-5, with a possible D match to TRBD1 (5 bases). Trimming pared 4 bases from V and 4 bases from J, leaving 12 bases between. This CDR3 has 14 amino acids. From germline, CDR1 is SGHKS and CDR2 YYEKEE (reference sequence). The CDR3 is CASSVGPDNQPQHF. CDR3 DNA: TGTGCCAGCAGCGTGGGGCCAGATAATCAGCCCCAGCATTTT.

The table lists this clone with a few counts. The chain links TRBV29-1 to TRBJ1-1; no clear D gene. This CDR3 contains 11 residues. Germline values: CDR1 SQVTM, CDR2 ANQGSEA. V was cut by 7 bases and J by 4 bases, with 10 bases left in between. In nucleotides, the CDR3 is TGCAGCGCCCTTAGTAGCACTGAAGCTTTCTTT. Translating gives CSALSSTEAFF.